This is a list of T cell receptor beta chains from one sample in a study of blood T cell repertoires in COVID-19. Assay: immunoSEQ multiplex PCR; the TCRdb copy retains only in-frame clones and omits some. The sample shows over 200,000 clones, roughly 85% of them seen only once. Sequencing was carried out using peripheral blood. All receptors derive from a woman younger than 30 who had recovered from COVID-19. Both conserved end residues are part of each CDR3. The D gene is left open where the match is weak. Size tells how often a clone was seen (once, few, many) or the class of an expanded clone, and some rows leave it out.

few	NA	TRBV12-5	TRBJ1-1	CASGLSGGMNTEAFF	TGTGCTAGTGGTTTGAGTGGGGGGATGAACACTGAAGCTTTCTTT
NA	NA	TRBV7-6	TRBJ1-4	CASSFVGQGNEKLFF	TGTGCCAGCAGCTTTGTCGGGCAGGGAAACGAAAAACTGTTTTTT
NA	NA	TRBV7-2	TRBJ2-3	CASSLDFTDTQYF	TGTGCCAGCAGCTTAGACTTCACAGATACGCAGTATTTT
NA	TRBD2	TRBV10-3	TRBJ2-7	CAISVLAGGGYEQYF	TGTGCCATCAGTGTCCTAGCGGGAGGAGGGTACGAGCAGTACTTC
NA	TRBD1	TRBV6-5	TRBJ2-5	CASSPGQQETQYF	TGTGCCAGCAGTCCGGGACAGCAAGAGACCCAGTACTTC
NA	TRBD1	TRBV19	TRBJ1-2	CASSIPRDRGDYGYTF	TGTGCCAGTAGTATACCCCGGGACAGGGGTGACTATGGCTACACCTTC
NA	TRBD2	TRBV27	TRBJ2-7	CASSRGTSGRAGEQYF	TGTGCCAGCAGCCGGGGGACTAGCGGGAGGGCGGGGGAGCAGTACTTC
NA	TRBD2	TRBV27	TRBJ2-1	CASSFGTSSYNEQFF	TGTGCCAGCAGTTTCGGGACTAGCAGCTACAATGAGCAGTTCTTC
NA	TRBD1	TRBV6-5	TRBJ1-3	CASSYGGGRGNTIYF	TGTGCCAGCAGTTACGGAGGGGGCAGGGGAAACACCATATATTTT
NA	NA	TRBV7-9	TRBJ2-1	CASNLQGRYNEQFF	TGTGCCAGCAACTTACAGGGTCGATACAATGAGCAGTTCTTC
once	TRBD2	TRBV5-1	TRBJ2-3	CASSSLGLAGEVDTQYF	TGCGCCAGCAGCTCCCTGGGACTAGCGGGAGAGGTAGATACGCAGTATTTT
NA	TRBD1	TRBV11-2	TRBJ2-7	CASSSGQGGEQYF	TGTGCCAGCAGCTCGGGACAGGGGGGCGAGCAGTACTTC
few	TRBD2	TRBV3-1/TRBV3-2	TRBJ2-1	CASSQTSGSYNEQFF	TGTGCCAGCAGCCAGACTAGCGGCTCCTACAATGAGCAGTTCTTC
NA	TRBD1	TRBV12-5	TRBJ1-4	CASGFLTGRSTNEKLFF	TGTGCTAGTGGTTTCCTGACAGGGAGGAGCACTAATGAAAAACTGTTTTTT
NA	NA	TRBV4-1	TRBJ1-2	CASSLYGYGYTF	TGCGCCAGCAGCCTTTACGGTTATGGCTACACCTTC
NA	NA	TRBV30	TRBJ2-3	CAWTNSGSDTQYF	TGTGCCTGGACAAATTCAGGGTCGGATACGCAGTATTTT
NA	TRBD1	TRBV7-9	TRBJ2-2	CASSRTGAGELFF	TGTGCCAGCAGCCGGACAGGGGCCGGGGAGCTGTTTTTT
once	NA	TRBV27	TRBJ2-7	CASSLDWQTYEQYF	TGTGCCAGCAGTTTAGATTGGCAGACCTACGAGCAGTACTTC
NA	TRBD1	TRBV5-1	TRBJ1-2	CASSLGGTGPGYGYTF	TGCGCCAGCAGCTTGGGGGGGACAGGGCCGGGCTATGGCTACACCTTC
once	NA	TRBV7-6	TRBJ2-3	CASSLRGSNTDTQYF	TGTGCCAGCAGCTTAAGGGGGTCCAACACAGATACGCAGTATTTT
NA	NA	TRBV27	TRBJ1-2	CASSLSWDLSNYGYTF	TGTGCCAGCAGTTTATCATGGGACTTATCCAACTATGGCTACACCTTC
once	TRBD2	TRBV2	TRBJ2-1	CATADTSGNEQFF	TGTGCCACCGCCGATACTAGCGGCAATGAGCAGTTCTTC
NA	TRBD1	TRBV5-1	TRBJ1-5	CASSAAGGGQPQHF	TGCGCCAGCAGCGCCGCAGGGGGCGGGCAGCCCCAGCATTTT
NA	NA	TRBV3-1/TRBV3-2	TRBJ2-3	CASSQELAGDTQYF	TGTGCCAGCAGCCAAGAACTAGCAGGAGATACGCAGTATTTT
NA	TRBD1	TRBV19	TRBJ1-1	CATGTGAMTEAFF	TGTGCCACCGGGACAGGGGCGATGACTGAAGCTTTCTTT
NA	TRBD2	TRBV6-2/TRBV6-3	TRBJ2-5	CASSLYRGGQETQYF	TGTGCCAGCAGTCTATACCGGGGGGGGCAAGAGACCCAGTACTTC
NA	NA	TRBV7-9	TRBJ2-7	CASSSVASTYEQYF	TGTGCCAGCAGCTCCGTCGCTAGCACCTACGAGCAGTACTTC
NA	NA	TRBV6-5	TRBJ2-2	CASSYTGGELFF	TGTGCCAGCAGTTACACGGGCGGGGAGCTGTTTTTT
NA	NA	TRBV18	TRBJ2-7	CASSDNYKGLYEQYF	TGTGCCAGCTCCGACAACTATAAGGGGCTCTACGAGCAGTACTTC